This T cell receptor beta chain was observed in a study of T cells in Graves' hyperthyroidism and ophthalmopathy. Germline V gene lookup returns CDR1 LGHDT and CDR2 YNNKEL (reference sequence). V lost 0 bases, J lost 9 bases, and 11 bases lay in between. This CDR3 region has 13 residues. RNA transcripts were the template for amplifying TCR beta CDR3 regions. Carried out on the TCR CDR3, a first-round RT-PCR used the HTBI primer set. TCRdb redid the calling of the multiplex PCR reads with MiXCR, one entry per CDR3 protein. Of 550,000 to 650,000 distinct CDR3 sequences detected, more than 11% appear once; the ten largest clones hold roughly 5.5%. The patients, who ranged from 18 to 65 in age, presented with newly diagnosed hyperthyroidism lasting under 2 months.

The sequenced sample was blood. J is TRBJ1-1 and V is TRBV3-1; no definite D call. The TCR originated in a woman in her twenties or thirties with Graves' hyperthyroidism that later progressed to Graves' ophthalmopathy. The CDR3 DNA sequence: TGTGCCAGCAGCCAAGATGAAGGACGCAAAGCTTTCTTT. This sequence encodes CASSQDEGRKAFF.